The TCR beta chain described here comes from a study of T cell responses to AZD1222 COVID-19 vaccine. Findings and limits, study-wide: CD4 TCRs linked to vaccination spanned spike, dominating at 160-218 and 743-854. Mostly white British, mostly female donors; authors suggested clonal diversity may be underestimated.

The data were produced by immunoSEQ multiplex PCR, yet TCRdb's version contains in-frame clones alone and is incomplete. Among 250,000 to 300,000 clones, 94% were seen once, and the ten largest hold around 0.57%. Second-dose timings of about 4 or about 12 weeks were pooled. Between the trimmed V and J ends, which lost 5 bases and 5 bases, there was a span of 18 bases. CDR3 length: 15 amino acids. Germline V gives CDR1 LNHDA, CDR2 SQIVND (reference sequence). In the case of this clone: The antigen remains unidentified.

The chain uses TRBV19 and TRBJ1-2; maybe TRBD1 (5 bases). The sequence derives from an adult who received the AZD1222 COVID-19 vaccine. Sequences were derived from peripheral blood, sampled 28 days after the second AZD1222 dose. This chain's CDR3 is CASSPDQGWAYGYTF. The CDR3 nucleotides read TGTGCCAGTAGTCCGGACCAGGGATGGGCTTATGGCTACACCTTC.